This record concerns one TCR beta chain sequence. Its antigen remains undetermined. Base qualities are not at hand, and no much larger clone is one base apart. TCRbeta CDR3 regions were amplified from genomic DNA using the immunoSEQ Assay, a bias-controlled multiplex PCR. Turning to the authors' computational methods: Within the assay, amplification of reference gene primers was used to estimate how many nucleated cells each sample contained. Sequence reads were collapsed and filtered to measure the absolute abundance of every unique TCRbeta CDR3 rearrangement. Productive Simpson clonality was computed per sample as the square root of Simpson's diversity index over productive rearrangements. TCRdb provides this immuneACCESS table in a form limited to in-frame rearrangements. Some clones are lacking; in checked studies, under half of them reflect an unresolved V gene, and why the rest are absent is not known. The V and J calls and clone size come from that table; D and trimming were worked out from the DNA. The sample table records about 190,000 clones; around 80% of these occur just once. The ten largest clonotypes hold around 2.8% of the sample.

This sample stems from a study of blood T cell repertoires in COVID-19 (dated by TCRdb to 2018 to 2020). Concerning the study at large: Samples from collaborators originated in the United States, Italy and Spain and spanned both the acute and convalescent phases of COVID-19. The prospective study material was composed of cDNA or gDNA derived from T cells, B-cell-depleted T cells, or PBMCs. The dataset comprised deeply sampled blood TCRbeta repertoires from subjects exposed to, actively infected with, or recovered from COVID-19. A freely available public database, intended as a resource for researchers studying the immune response to SARS-CoV-2, is where the repertoires were released. The samples were drawn from the first 160 participants of the ongoing ImmuneRACE study and from 1,254 subjects provided by 6 global collaborators. Nearly every sample came with metadata listing a de-identified subject ID, COVID-19 status, age in years and sex. HLA class I and class II types, where available, came from metadata supplied by the sample provider rather than from assay-based typing. Overall study outcomes, separate from this receptor: Clinical and demographic metadata were provided uncurated, with the amount varying by source and participant.

The collaborating institutions used their own protocols to collect whole blood in K2EDTA tubes. For TCRbeta analysis, collaborator samples were shipped as frozen whole blood, as isolated PBMCs, or as DNA extracted from either sample type. The germline ends are 10 bases apart after V is trimmed by 0 bases and J by 4 bases. Reading from cysteine to phenylalanine, the CDR3 counts 15 amino acids. Only the CDR3 part of the read is kept: 45 bases, read in frame from the first base. CDR1 and CDR2 are drawn from the germline V gene (reference sequence): MNHEY, SMNVEV. The receptor comes from a woman aged 80 or over with active or convalescent COVID-19. Sequencing was carried out using peripheral blood. This chain joins TRBV27 to TRBJ1-3, and possibly TRBD1, on 5 matching bases. The CDR3 region reads CASSLSGAWGNTIYF. The base sequence is TGTGCCAGCAGTTTATCTGGGGCCTGGGGAAACACCATATATTTT.